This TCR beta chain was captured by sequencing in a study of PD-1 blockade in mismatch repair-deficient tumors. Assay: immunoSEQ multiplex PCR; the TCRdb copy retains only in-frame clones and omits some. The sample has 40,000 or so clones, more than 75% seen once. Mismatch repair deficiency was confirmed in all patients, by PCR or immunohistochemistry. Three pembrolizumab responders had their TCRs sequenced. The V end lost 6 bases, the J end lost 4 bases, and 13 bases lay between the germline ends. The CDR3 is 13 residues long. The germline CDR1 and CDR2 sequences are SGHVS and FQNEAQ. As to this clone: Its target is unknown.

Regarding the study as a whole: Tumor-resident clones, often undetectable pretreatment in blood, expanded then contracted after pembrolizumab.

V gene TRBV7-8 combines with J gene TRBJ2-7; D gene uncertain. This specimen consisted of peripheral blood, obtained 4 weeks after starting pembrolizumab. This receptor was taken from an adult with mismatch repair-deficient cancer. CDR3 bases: TGTGCCAGCAGTAGACTCGAGTTTTACGAGCAGTACTTC. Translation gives CASSRLEFYEQYF.